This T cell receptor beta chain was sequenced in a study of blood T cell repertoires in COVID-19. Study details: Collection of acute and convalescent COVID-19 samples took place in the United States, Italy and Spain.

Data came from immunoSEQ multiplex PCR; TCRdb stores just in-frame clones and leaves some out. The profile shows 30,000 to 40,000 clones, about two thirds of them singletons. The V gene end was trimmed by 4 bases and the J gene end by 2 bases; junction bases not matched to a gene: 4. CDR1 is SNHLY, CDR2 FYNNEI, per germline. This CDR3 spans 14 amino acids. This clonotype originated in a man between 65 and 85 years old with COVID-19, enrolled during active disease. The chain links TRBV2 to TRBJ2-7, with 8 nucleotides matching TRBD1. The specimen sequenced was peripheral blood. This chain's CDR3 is CASSGDRGPYEQYF. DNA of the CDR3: TGTGCCAGCAGTGGCGACAGGGGTCCCTACGAGCAGTACTTC.